The 21 T cell receptor beta chains below come from one sample, sequenced in a study of T cell repertoires in cytomegalovirus infection. These TCRs are of unknown antigen specificity. MiXCR was run by TCRdb on the reads, yielding one entry per CDR3 protein. In the table there are roughly 990,000 distinct CDR3 sequences, less than 40% of which are singletons. The specimen comprised cultured CD8+ T cells from PBMCs, sampled from culture after CMV antigen stimulation. All receptors come from a human donor in good health (CMV status not recorded). Some clones in this sample may be carry-over from other donors' samples.

Only a few counts were recorded for this clonotype. The chain employs TRBV12-3 or TRBV12-4 and TRBJ2-7; TRBD2 matches 7 bases. V lost 1 base, J lost 5 bases, and 2 bases stayed unmatched. This CDR3 contains 13 residues. The CDR3 is CASSLEGGDEQYV. The CDR3 bases are TGTGCCAGCAGTTTAGAGGGAGGGGACGAGCAGTACGTC.

About this clonotype itself: A clone one base away is much larger, so this may be a read error. The chain employs TRBV7-2 and TRBJ1-2; 7 bases line up with TRBD1. The CDR3 contains 16 residues. Germline CDR1 and CDR2: SGHTA and FQGNSA. The CDR3 sequence: CARSLRRVDRVYGYTF. The CDR3 DNA reads as TGTGCCAGGAGCTTAAGAAGGGTTGACAGGGTTTATGGCTACACCTTC.

This clonotype was found many times. The chain carries TRBV6-1 and TRBJ2-1; perhaps TRBD2 as D (7 bases). This CDR3 is built from 14 residues. Germline V gene lookup returns CDR1 MNHNS and CDR2 SASEGT. V lost 9 bases, J lost 3 bases, and 15 bases lay in between. The CDR3: CASTRGAVYNEQFF. CDR3 DNA sequence: TGTGCCAGTACTCGGGGGGCTGTCTACAATGAGCAGTTCTTC.

This chain connects TRBV6-5 to TRBJ2-5, with D possibly being TRBD1 (5 bases). Germline V gene data show CDR1 as MNHEY and CDR2 as SVGAGI. The V gene lost 0 bases and the J gene lost 5 bases, with 13 bases spanning the gap. This CDR3 contains 15 residues. The CDR3 reads CASSYSSRVTETQYF. The CDR3, as DNA: TGTGCCAGCAGTTACTCAAGCAGGGTTACGGAGACCCAGTACTTC.

Here the CDR3 reads CASSLKGFDTNTGELFF. CDR3 bases: TGTGCCAGTAGTTTAAAGGGCTTCGATACGAACACCGGGGAGCTGTTTTTT. The rearrangement joins TRBV19 to TRBJ2-2; D remains unclear. The CDR3 is 17 residues long. V was cut by 5 bases and J by 0 bases, with 16 bases left in between. The V gene's germline CDR1 is LNHDA and CDR2 SQIVND (reference sequence).

The chain is built from TRBV6-6 and TRBJ1-1; D perhaps matches TRBD1 (5 bases). Looked up from germline, CDR1 is MNHNY and CDR2 is SVGAGI (reference sequence). Trimming took 5 bases from V and 8 from J, leaving 12 bases between them. The CDR3 consists of 12 residues. CDR3 in amino acids: CASSRDRVEAFF. CDR3 bases: TGTGCCAGCAGTCGCGACAGAGTCGAAGCTTTCTTT.

This clonotype has only a few counts. This rearrangement joins TRBV6-5 to TRBJ2-1, with TRBD2 as a possible D gene (7 bases). There are 16 residues in the CDR3. The V end was cut by 0 bases, the J end by 10 bases, with 19 bases between. Germline loops: CDR1 MNHEY, CDR2 SVGAGI. CDR3 amino acids: CASSYSAGEGGLEQFF. The CDR3 nucleotides are TGTGCCAGCAGTTACTCGGCGGGGGAAGGGGGGCTGGAGCAGTTCTTC.

This clonotype has only a few counts. V and J are TRBV6-1 and TRBJ2-7; no clear D gene. The V end lost 1 base, the J end lost 5 bases, and 12 bases lay between the germline ends. Germline V lookup: CDR1 MNHNS, CDR2 SASEGT. This CDR3 is built from 14 residues. CDR3 sequence: CASSEVGWVDEQYF. For the CDR3, the DNA is TGTGCCAGCAGTGAAGTAGGGTGGGTCGACGAGCAGTACTTC.

As to this clonotype: Germline is not matched at one junction end, which may reflect a read error. The V gene is TRBV6-2 or TRBV6-3, the J gene TRBJ2-4; 7 bases agree with TRBD1. CDR3 length equals 18 residues. Per germline, CDR1 MNHEY and CDR2 SVGEGT. This CDR3 is CVSRGPKTGTVAKNIQYF. The CDR3 DNA sequence: TGTGTCAGCAGGGGACCGAAAACCGGGACAGTAGCCAAAAACATTCAGTACTTC.

This clonotype was recorded only once. The chain employs TRBV20-1 and TRBJ2-7; 15 nucleotides agree with TRBD2. The germline CDR1 and CDR2 sequences are DFQATT and SNEGSKA (reference sequence). This CDR3 has 14 amino acids. The junction had 1 base not matched to a gene; V was cut back by 5 bases and J by 2 bases. As DNA, the CDR3 is TGCAGTGCTCGGACTAGCGGGGGGGCCTACGAGCAGTACGTC. Translating it yields CSARTSGGAYEQYV.

This clonotype was counted only a few times. The rearrangement links TRBV6-1 to TRBJ2-7, with 8 bases aligning to TRBD1. Looked up from germline, CDR1 is MNHNS and CDR2 is SASEGT. V lost 6 bases to trimming and J lost 6 bases; unmatched junction nucleotides: 1. The CDR3 has 11 residues. The CDR3, as DNA: TGTGCCAGCAGGACAGGGGTCGAGCAGTACGTC. It encodes CASRTGVEQYV.

The gene calls are TRBV4-1 and TRBJ1-4; D is unclear. The V gene lost 4 bases and the J gene lost 5 bases, with 11 bases spanning the gap. The germline V gene encodes CDR1 MGHRA and CDR2 YSYEKL. The CDR3 runs 14 residues. Written as DNA, the CDR3 is TGCGCCAGCAGCCTCCCCATGACGAATGAAAAACTGTTTTTT. Translated, it gives CASSLPMTNEKLFF.

The rearrangement joins TRBV6-1 to TRBJ1-2; perhaps TRBD1 as D (5 bases). CDR1 is MNHNS and CDR2 is SASEGT in the germline V gene. The CDR3 is made up of 16 amino acids. The V end lost 5 bases, the J end lost 3 bases, and 19 bases lay between the germline ends. This CDR3 reads CASSPLMGTVDYGYTF. DNA of the CDR3: TGTGCCAGCAGTCCACTCATGGGGACGGTGGACTATGGCTACACCTTC.

At least ten counts were recorded for this clonotype. The genes are TRBV7-2 and TRBJ2-7; 7 bases are a match to TRBD2. Looked up from germline, CDR1 is SGHTA and CDR2 is FQGNSA. This CDR3 contains 16 residues. The J segment lost 1 base and the V segment lost 5 bases, leaving 11 bases of the junction unmatched. The CDR3 here is CASSVVAGDFSYEQYF. The CDR3 region has the DNA TGTGCCAGCAGCGTGGTGGCGGGGGACTTTTCCTACGAGCAGTACTTC.

The J gene is TRBJ2-1, the V gene TRBV5-1; TRBD2 might be the D (5 bases). CDR3 length: 11 amino acids. Trimming stripped 7 bases from V and 9 bases from J, with 11 bases between. The germline CDR1 and CDR2 sequences are SGHRS and YFSETQ. The CDR3 DNA sequence: TGCGCCAGCGCTGAGAGCGGTGAGCAGTTCTTC. Translated, it gives CASAESGEQFF. Filled out from reference TRBV5-1 and TRBJ2-1, the complete variable domain reads KAGVTQTPRYLIKTRGQQVTLSCSPISGHRSVSWYQQTPGQGLQFLFEYFSETQRNKGNFPGRFSGRQFSNSRSEMNVSTLELGDSALYLCASAESGEQFFGPGTRLTVL.

The chain uses TRBV12-3 or TRBV12-4 and TRBJ2-1; D is ambiguous. The CDR3 consists of 12 residues. Trimming removed 7 bases from V and 3 bases from J, with 7 bases in between. CDR3 protein: CASTISYNEQFF. CDR3 DNA sequence: TGTGCCAGCACTATTAGCTACAATGAGCAGTTCTTC.

The V gene is TRBV27, the J gene TRBJ2-7; D possibly corresponds to TRBD2 (6 bases). V lost 6 bases to trimming and J lost 5 bases, with 14 bases between them. Germline V CDR1 and CDR2: MNHEY, SMNVEV (reference sequence). There are 13 residues in the CDR3. CDR3 DNA sequence: TGTGCCAGCAGACCGGGACTCGAGAACGAGCAGTACGTC. This sequence encodes CASRPGLENEQYV.

The table lists this clonotype with many counts. The V gene is TRBV7-6, the J gene TRBJ2-1; maybe TRBD1 (5 bases). The CDR3 runs to 13 residues. The V end lost 5 bases, the J end lost 7 bases, and 12 bases lay between the germline ends. CDR1 SGHVS and CDR2 FNYEAQ come from the germline V gene. Here the CDR3 reads CASSPLQENEQFF. CDR3 bases: TGTGCCAGCAGCCCTTTACAGGAGAATGAGCAGTTCTTC.

This clonotype was recorded at least ten times. The genes are TRBV7-2 and TRBJ2-4, with D tentatively TRBD1 (6 bases). There are 13 residues in the CDR3. The V gene lost 1 base and the J gene lost 6 bases, with 7 bases spanning the gap. The germline V gene has CDR1 SGHTA and CDR2 FQGNSA. CDR3 in DNA: TGTGCCAGCAGCTTAGGGACAGCAAACATTCAGTACTTC. Translation gives CASSLGTANIQYF. Full variable domain (rest looked up from reference TRBV7-2 and TRBJ2-4): GAGVSQSPSNKVTEKGKDVELRCDPISGHTALYWYRQSLGQGLEFLIYFQGNSAPDKSGLPSDRFSAERTGGSVSTLTIQRTQQEDSAVYLCASSLGTANIQYFGAGTRLSVL.

J is TRBJ2-7 and V is TRBV6-2 or TRBV6-3; 8 bases match TRBD1. V shed 2 bases, J shed 7 bases, and the junction held 4 bases outside the gene matches. This CDR3 is 13 amino acids long. Germline-derived CDR1 and CDR2 are MNHEY and SVGEGT. CDR3 amino acids: CASSYQGAKEQYV. CDR3 coding DNA: TGTGCCAGCAGTTACCAGGGGGCGAAAGAGCAGTACGTC.

The rearrangement uses TRBV28 and TRBJ2-7; unclear D gene. This CDR3 has 13 amino acids. V lost 4 bases, J lost 1 base, and 8 bases lay in between. Germline-derived CDR1 and CDR2 are MDHEN and SYDVKM. CDR3 residues: CASSSLSSYEQYV. The CDR3 DNA follows: TGTGCCAGCAGTTCCCTAAGTTCCTACGAGCAGTACGTC.